This T cell receptor (beta chain) was obtained from a study of CD8 T cells in Susac syndrome. Study conclusions and caveats: As acknowledged by the study, its TCR sequencing and HLA analysis included a relatively small number of individuals.

The CDR3 is 14 residues long. Germline CDR1 is ENHRY and CDR2 is SYGVKD. Trimming removed 6 bases from V and 4 bases from J; junction bases left unmatched: 6. Random hexamers were used to reverse transcribe 0.5 to 1 ug of RNA. Amplification of TCR beta CDR3 spanned 54 Vbeta and 13 Jbeta via immunoSEQ multiplex PCR. In TCRdb, the immunoSEQ multiplex PCR reads were re-called with MiXCR into one record per CDR3 protein. The profile shows 50,000 or so distinct CDR3 sequences, just over 90% of them singletons. Remarks on this clonotype: Its cognate antigen is unknown.

Sequencing of TCR beta was performed on blood CD8+ and CD4+ T cells. Negative isolation yielded the CD8+ and CD4+ T cells, while FACS enriched the TEMRA cells. The material sequenced was CD8+ T cells from PBMCs. The receptor was derived from a human donor with multiple sclerosis. The chain uses TRBV10-3 and TRBJ2-3, with 8 bases that match TRBD2. CDR3 in amino acids: CAIRSAGGADTQYF. The CDR3 DNA sequence: TGTGCCATCAGGTCCGCGGGGGGTGCAGATACGCAGTATTTT.